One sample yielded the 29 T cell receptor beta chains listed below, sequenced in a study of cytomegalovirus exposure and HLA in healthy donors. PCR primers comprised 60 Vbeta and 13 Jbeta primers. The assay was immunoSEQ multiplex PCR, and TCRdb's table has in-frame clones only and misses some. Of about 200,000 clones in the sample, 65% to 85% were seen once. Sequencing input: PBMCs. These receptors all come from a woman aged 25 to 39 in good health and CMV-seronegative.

The CDR3, as DNA: TGTGCCAGCAGTGAATACCAGGGGGGAGAGACCCAGTACTTC. Its translation is CASSEYQGGETQYF. V is TRBV25-1 and J is TRBJ2-5; D is possibly TRBD1 (7 bases). The V gene lost 0 bases and the J gene lost 4 bases, with 9 bases spanning the gap. There are 14 residues in the CDR3. CDR1 is MGHDK and CDR2 is SYGVNS in the germline V gene.

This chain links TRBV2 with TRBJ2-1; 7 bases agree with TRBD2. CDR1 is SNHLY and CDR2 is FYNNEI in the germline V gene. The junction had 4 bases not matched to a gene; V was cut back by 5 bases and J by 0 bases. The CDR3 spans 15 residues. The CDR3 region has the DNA TGTGCCAGCAGTCTAGCGGACAACTCCTACAATGAGCAGTTCTTC. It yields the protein CASSLADNSYNEQFF.

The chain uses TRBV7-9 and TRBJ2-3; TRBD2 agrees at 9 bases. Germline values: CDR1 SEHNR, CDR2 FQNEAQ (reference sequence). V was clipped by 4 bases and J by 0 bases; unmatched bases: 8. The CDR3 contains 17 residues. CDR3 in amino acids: CASSSPPSGVSTDTQYF. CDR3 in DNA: TGTGCCAGCAGCTCCCCCCCTAGCGGGGTTAGCACAGATACGCAGTATTTT.

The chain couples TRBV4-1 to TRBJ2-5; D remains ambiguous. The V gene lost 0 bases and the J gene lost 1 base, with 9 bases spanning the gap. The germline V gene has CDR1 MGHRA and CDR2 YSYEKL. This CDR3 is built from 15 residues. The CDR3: CASSQEVQPQETQYF. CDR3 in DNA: TGCGCCAGCAGCCAAGAGGTACAGCCCCAAGAGACCCAGTACTTC.

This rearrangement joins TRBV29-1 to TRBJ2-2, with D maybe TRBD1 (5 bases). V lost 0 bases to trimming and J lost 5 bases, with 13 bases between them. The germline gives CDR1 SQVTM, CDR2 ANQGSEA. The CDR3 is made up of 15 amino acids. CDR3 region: CSVEDQPGLTGELFF. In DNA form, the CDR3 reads TGCAGCGTTGAAGATCAACCAGGGCTAACCGGGGAGCTGTTTTTT.

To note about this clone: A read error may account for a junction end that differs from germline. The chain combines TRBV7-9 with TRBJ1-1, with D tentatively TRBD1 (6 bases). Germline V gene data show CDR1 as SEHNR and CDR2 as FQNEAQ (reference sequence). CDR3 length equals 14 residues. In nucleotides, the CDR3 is TGTTCCAGCAGCATCATGGGGGGGCGAACTGAAGCTTTCTTT. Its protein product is CSSSIMGGRTEAFF.

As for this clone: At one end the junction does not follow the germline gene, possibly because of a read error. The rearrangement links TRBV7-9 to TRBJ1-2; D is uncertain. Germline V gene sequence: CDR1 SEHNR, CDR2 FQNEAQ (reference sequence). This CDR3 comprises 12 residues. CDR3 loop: CSSSLAYSASTF. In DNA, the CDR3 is TGTTCCAGCAGCTTAGCATACAGTGCGAGCACCTTC.

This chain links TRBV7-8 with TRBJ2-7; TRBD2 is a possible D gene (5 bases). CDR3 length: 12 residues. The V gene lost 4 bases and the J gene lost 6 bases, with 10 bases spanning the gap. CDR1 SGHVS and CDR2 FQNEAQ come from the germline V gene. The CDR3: CASSWTGFEQYF. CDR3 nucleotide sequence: TGTGCCAGCAGCTGGACGGGGTTCGAGCAGTACTTC.

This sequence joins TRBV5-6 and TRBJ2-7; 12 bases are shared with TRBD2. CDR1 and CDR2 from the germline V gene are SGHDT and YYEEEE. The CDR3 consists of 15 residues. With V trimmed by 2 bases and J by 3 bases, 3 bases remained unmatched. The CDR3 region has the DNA TGTGCCAGCAGCTTACTAGCGGGGGGCTACTACGAGCAGTACTTC. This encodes CASSLLAGGYYEQYF.

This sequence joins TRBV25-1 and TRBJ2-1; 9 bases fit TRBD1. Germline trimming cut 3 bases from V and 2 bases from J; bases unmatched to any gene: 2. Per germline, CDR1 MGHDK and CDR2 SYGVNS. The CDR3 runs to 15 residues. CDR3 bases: TGTGCCAGCAGTGAGTGGGACAGGGCCTACAATGAGCAGTTCTTC. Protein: CASSEWDRAYNEQFF.

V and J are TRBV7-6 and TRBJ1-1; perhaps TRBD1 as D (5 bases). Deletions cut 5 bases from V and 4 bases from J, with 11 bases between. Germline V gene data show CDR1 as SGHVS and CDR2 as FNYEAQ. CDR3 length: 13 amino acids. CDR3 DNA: TGTGCCAGCAGCCCAGTCGGGGGCACTGAAGCTTTCTTT. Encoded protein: CASSPVGGTEAFF.

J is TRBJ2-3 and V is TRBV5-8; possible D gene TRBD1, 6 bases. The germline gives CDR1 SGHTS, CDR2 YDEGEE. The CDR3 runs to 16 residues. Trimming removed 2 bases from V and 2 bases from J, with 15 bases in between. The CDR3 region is CASSLGQSEITDTQYF. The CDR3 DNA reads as TGTGCCAGCAGCTTAGGACAGTCCGAGATCACAGATACGCAGTATTTT.

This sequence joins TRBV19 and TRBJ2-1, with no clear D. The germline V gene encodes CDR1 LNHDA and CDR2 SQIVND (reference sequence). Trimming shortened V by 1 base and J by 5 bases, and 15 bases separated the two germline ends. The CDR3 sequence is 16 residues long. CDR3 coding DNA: TGTGCCAGTAGTATAGTTAGTCCCGGTATAGACAATGAGCAGTTCTTC. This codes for CASSIVSPGIDNEQFF.

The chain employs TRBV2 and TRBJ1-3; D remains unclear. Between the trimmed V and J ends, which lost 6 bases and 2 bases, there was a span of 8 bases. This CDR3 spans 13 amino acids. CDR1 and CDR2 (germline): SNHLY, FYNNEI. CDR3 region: CASREYTGNTIYF. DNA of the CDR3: TGTGCCAGCAGAGAGTATACTGGAAACACCATATATTTT.

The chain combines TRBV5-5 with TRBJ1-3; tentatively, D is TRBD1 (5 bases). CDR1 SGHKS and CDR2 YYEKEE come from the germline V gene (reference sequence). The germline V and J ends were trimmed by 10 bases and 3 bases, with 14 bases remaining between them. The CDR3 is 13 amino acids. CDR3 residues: CASGELSGNTIYF. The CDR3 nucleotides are TGTGCCTCGGGGGAGCTGAGTGGAAACACCATATATTTT.

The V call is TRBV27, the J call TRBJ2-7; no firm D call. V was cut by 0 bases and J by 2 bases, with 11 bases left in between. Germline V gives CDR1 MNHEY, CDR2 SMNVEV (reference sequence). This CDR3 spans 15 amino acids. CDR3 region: CASSLSQTYPYEQYF. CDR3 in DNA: TGTGCCAGCAGTTTATCCCAAACCTACCCCTACGAGCAGTACTTC.

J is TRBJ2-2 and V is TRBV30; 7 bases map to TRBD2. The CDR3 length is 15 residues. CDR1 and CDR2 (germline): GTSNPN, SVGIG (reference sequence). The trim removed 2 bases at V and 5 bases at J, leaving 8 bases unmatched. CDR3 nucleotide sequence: TGTGCCTGGAGTAGAGGGCGGGAGTTAACCGGGGAGCTGTTTTTT. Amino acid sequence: CAWSRGRELTGELFF.

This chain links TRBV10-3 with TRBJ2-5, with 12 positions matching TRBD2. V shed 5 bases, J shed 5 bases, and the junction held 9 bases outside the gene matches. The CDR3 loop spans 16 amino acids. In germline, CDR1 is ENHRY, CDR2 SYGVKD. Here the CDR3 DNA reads TGTGCCATCAGTCCTGGACTAGCGGGACCCCAGGAGACCCAGTACTTC. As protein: CAISPGLAGPQETQYF.

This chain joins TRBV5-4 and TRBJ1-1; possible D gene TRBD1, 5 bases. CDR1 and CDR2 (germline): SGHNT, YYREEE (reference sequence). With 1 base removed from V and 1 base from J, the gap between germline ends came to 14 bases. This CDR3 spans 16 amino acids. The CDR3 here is CASSLSYSGWNTEAFF. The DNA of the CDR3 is TGTGCCAGCAGCTTGTCCTACTCAGGGTGGAACACTGAAGCTTTCTTT.

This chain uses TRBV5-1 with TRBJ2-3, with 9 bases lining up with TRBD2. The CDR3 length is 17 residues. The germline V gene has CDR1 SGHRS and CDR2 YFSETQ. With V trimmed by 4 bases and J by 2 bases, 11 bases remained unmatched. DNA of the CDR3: TGCGCCAGCAGCGAACAGACTAGCGGCTGGGACACAGATACGCAGTATTTT. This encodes CASSEQTSGWDTDTQYF.

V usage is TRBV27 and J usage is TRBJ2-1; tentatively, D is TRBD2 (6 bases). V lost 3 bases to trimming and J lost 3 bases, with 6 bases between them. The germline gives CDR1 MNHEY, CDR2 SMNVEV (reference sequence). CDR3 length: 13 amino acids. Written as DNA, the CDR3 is TGTGCCAGCAGTTTGGAGGGCTACAATGAGCAGTTCTTC. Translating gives CASSLEGYNEQFF.

The CDR3 loop is CASTLHPRGNEKLFF. In DNA form, the CDR3 reads TGTGCCAGCACTCTCCACCCCAGGGGGAATGAAAAACTGTTTTTT. The gene calls are TRBV2 and TRBJ1-4, with 7 bases aligning to TRBD1. V shed 7 bases, J shed 5 bases, and the junction held 10 bases outside the gene matches. This CDR3 has 15 residues. The germline gives CDR1 SNHLY, CDR2 FYNNEI.

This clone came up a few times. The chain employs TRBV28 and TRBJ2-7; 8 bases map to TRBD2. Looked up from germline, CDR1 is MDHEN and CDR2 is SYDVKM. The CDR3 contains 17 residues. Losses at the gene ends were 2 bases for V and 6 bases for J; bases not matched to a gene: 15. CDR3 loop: CASSLGSSGPKGSEQYF. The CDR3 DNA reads TGTGCCAGCAGTTTAGGCTCTAGCGGGCCTAAGGGTTCCGAGCAGTACTTC.

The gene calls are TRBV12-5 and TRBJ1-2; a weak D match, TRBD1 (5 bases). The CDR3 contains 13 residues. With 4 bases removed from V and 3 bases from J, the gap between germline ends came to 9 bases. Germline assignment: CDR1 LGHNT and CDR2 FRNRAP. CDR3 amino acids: CASGYDSHYGYTF. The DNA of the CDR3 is TGTGCTAGTGGTTACGACAGCCACTATGGCTACACCTTC.

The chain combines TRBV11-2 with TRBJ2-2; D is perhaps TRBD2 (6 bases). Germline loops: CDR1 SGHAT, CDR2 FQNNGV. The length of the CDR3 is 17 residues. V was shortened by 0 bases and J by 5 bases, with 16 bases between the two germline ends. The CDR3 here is CASSLDRAGKHTGELFF. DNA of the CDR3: TGTGCCAGCAGCTTAGATAGGGCGGGAAAACATACCGGGGAGCTGTTTTTT.

CDR3 protein: CASSPPGGGSRNTEAFF. CDR3 nucleotides: TGTGCCAGCAGCCCCCCTGGAGGGGGCTCTAGGAACACTGAAGCTTTCTTT. The chain has TRBV28 and TRBJ1-1; 7 bases are a match to TRBD1. The CDR3 has 17 amino acids. The ends lost 6 bases at V and 1 base at J; junction bases unmatched: 14. From germline, CDR1 is MDHEN and CDR2 SYDVKM.

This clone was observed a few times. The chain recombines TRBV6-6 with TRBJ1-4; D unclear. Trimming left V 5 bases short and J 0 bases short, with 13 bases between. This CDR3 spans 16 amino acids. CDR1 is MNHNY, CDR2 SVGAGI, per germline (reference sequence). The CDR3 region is CASSKTDFPTNEKLFF. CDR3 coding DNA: TGTGCCAGCAGTAAGACGGACTTCCCAACTAATGAAAAACTGTTTTTT.

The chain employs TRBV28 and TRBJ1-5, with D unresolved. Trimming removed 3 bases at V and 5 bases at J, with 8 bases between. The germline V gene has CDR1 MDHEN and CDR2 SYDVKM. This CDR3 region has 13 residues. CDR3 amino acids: CASSLLRDQPQHF. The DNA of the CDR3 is TGTGCCAGCAGTTTGCTTCGGGATCAGCCCCAGCATTTT.

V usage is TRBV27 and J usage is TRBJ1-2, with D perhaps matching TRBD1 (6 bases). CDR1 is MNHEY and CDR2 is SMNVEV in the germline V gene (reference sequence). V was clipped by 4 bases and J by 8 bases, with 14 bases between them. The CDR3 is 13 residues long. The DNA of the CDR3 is TGTGCCAGCAGTTCCGACAGGCGCGGGGGCTACACCTTC. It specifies CASSSDRRGGYTF.